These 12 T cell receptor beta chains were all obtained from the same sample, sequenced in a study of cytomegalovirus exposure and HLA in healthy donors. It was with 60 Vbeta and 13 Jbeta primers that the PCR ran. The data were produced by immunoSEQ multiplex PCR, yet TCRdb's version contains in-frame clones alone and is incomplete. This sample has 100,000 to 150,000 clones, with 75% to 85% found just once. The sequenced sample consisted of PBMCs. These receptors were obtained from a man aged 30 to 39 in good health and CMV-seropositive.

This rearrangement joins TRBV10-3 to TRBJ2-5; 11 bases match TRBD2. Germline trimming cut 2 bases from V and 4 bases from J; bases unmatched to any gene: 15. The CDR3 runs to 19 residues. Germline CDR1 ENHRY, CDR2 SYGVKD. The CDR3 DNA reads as TGTGCCATCAGTGAGAGGCTAGCGGGGGGCCCTGGATCAGGAGAGACCCAGTACTTC. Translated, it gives CAISERLAGGPGSGETQYF.

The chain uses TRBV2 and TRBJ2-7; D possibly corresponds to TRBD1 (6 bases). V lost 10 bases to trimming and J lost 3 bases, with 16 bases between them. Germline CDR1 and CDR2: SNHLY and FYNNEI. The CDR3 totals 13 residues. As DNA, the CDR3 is TGTGCCACTACCCGGGACACCTTCTACGAGCAGTACTTC. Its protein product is CATTRDTFYEQYF.

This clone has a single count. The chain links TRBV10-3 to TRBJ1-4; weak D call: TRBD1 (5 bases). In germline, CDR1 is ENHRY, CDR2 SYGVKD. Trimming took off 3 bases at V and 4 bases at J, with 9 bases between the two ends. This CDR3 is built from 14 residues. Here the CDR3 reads CAISDAGGNEKLFF. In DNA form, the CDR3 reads TGTGCCATCAGTGATGCGGGGGGTAATGAAAAACTGTTTTTT.

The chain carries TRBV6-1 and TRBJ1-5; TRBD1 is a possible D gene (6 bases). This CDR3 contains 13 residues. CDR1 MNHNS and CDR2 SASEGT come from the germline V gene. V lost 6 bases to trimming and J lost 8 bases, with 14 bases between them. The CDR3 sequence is CASRTGYREPQHF. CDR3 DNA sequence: TGTGCCAGCAGGACAGGTTATCGGGAGCCCCAGCATTTT.

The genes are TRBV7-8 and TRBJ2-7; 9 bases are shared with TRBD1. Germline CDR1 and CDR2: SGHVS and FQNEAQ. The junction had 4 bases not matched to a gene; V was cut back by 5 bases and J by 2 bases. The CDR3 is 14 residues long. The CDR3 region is CASSTDRGPYEQYF. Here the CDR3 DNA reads TGTGCCAGCAGCACGGACAGGGGACCCTACGAGCAGTACTTC.

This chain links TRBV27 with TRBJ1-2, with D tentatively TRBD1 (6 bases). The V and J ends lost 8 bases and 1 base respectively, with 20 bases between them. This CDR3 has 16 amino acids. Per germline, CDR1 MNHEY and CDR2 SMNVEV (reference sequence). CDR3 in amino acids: CASAPLTGLYNYGYTF. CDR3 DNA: TGTGCCAGCGCCCCCTTAACAGGGTTGTATAACTATGGCTACACCTTC.

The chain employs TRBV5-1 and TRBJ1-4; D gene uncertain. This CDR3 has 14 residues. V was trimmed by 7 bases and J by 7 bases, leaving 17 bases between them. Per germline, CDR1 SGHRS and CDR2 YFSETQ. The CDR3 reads CASGLREEGEKLFF. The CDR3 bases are TGCGCCAGCGGCCTTCGGGAAGAGGGTGAAAAACTGTTTTTT.

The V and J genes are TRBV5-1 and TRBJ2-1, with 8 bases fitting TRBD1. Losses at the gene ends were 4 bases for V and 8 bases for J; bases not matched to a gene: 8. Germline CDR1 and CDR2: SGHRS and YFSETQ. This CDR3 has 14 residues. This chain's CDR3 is CASSPPAGGDEQFF. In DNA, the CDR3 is TGCGCCAGCAGCCCGCCCGCAGGGGGCGATGAGCAGTTCTTC.

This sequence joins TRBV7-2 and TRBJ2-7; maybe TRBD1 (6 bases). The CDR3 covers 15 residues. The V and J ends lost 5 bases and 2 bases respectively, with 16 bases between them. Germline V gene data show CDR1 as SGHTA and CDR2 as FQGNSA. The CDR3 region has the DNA TGTGCCAGCAGCACGAGCCGGGACACCACCTACGAGCAGTACTTC. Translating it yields CASSTSRDTTYEQYF.

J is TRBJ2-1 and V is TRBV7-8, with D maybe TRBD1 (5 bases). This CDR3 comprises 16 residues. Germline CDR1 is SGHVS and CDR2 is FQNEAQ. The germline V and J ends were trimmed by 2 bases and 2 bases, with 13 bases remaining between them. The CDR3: CASSLFQGITYNEQFF. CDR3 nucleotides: TGTGCCAGCAGCTTATTTCAGGGCATTACCTACAATGAGCAGTTCTTC.

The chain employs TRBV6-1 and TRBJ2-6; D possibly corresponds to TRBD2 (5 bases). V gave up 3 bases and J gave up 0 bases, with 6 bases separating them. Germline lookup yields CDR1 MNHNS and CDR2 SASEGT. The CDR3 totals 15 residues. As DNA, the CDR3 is TGTGCCAGCAGTGACGAGGGCTCTGGGGCCAACGTCCTGACTTTC. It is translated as CASSDEGSGANVLTF.

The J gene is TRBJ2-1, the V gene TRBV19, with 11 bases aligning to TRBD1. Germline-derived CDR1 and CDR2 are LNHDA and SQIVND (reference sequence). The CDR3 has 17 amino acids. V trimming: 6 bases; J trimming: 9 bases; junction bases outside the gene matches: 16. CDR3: CASSPNAGQGAISEQFF. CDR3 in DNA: TGTGCCAGTAGCCCAAATGCTGGACAGGGGGCCATTAGTGAGCAGTTCTTC.